This TCR beta chain was profiled in a study of lymphopenia after photon versus proton radiotherapy. Notes on the study in general: Post-nadir TCR diversity decline inversely tracked overall survival among those who died.

With regard to this clone: Its specificity is not known.

Sequencing used immunoSEQ multiplex PCR; TCRdb keeps in-frame clones, though not all of them. Of tens of thousands of clones listed, approximately 91% were seen once; the top ten hold about 3.1%. V shed 1 base and J shed 7 bases, with 20 bases lying between them. Germline values: CDR1 SGHVS, CDR2 FNYEAQ. This CDR3 is built from 16 residues. The sequenced sample was peripheral blood, obtained from a patient treated with photon-based radiotherapy. The rearrangement joins TRBV7-6 to TRBJ2-7; D is possibly TRBD2 (6 bases). This clonotype was sampled from a woman between 65 and 79 years old with pancreatic cancer. The CDR3 loop reads CASSLGSAGTPGEQYF. The CDR3 DNA reads as TGTGCCAGCAGCTTAGGTTCCGCGGGAACCCCGGGTGAGCAGTACTTC.